The clone carrying this T cell receptor beta chain was counted a single time. This CDR3 is built from 15 residues. Germline-derived CDR1 and CDR2 are SGHRS and YFSETQ. V lost 5 bases, J lost 0 bases, and 9 bases lay in between. Repertoires were generated with immunoSEQ multiplex PCR, while TCRdb's copy carries only in-frame clones and drops some. The table records 40,000 to 45,000 clones, about 95% of them present only once. This sample was taken from a study of T cells in tuberculosis. Latent tuberculosis screening used tuberculin skin test and IGRA at entry. The source of this sequence is a donor between 10 and 35 years old with latent tuberculosis or without tuberculosis infection. Sequenced sample: PBMCs. This chain uses TRBV5-1 with TRBJ2-6; D gene ambiguous. The CDR3 region has the DNA TGCGCCAGCAGTTTCTCAGGCTCTGGGGCCAACGTCCTGACTTTC. Protein sequence: CASSFSGSGANVLTF.